The next 15 T cell receptor beta chains were all read from a single sample in a study of blood T cell repertoires in COVID-19 (dated by TCRdb to the early 2020s). The library was made by the immunoSEQ multiplex PCR assay. TCRdb took this table from immuneACCESS and kept in-frame rearrangements with V and J called. Such tables lack part of the clones; where checked against another copy, unresolved V genes explain under half of the gap, and the rest is unexplained. The sample data list 35,000 to 50,000 clones, and about nine tenths of these were observed just once. In total, the top ten clones hold roughly 3.7% of the sample. Sequences were obtained from peripheral blood. These TCRs come from a human donor in a cohort sampled during active COVID-19.

This chain links TRBV3-1 (or the pseudogene TRBV3-2) with TRBJ2-5, with TRBD1 matching over 9 bases. The CDR3 has 14 residues. The V gene's germline CDR1 is LGHDT and CDR2 YNNKEL (reference sequence). Unmatched junction bases numbered 5, after V lost 5 bases and J lost 4 bases. Written as DNA, the CDR3 is TGTGCCAGCAGCGGGACAGGGACCATAGAGACCCAGTACTTC. Amino acids: CASSGTGTIETQYF.

This chain joins TRBV5-4 and TRBJ1-3; possibly TRBD1 for D (6 bases). The CDR3 loop spans 13 amino acids. V was pared by 3 bases and J by 4 bases, with 8 bases between. Germline V gene sequence: CDR1 SGHNT, CDR2 YYREEE (reference sequence). Here the CDR3 reads CASSYDRGNTIYF. The CDR3 nucleotides read TGTGCCAGCAGCTATGACAGGGGAAACACCATATATTTT. Combining the CDR3 with reference TRBV5-4 and TRBJ1-3 gives the whole variable domain ETGVTQSPTHLIKTRGQQVTLRCSSQSGHNTVSWYQQALGQGPQFIFQYYREEENGRGNFPPRFSGLQFPNYSSELNVNALELDDSALYLCASSYDRGNTIYFGEGSWLTVV.

This chain joins TRBV9 and TRBJ1-2; tentative D call: TRBD1 (5 bases). Trimming took 7 bases from V and 7 from J, leaving 23 bases between them. The CDR3 covers 15 residues. Looked up from germline, CDR1 is SGDLS and CDR2 is YYNGEE. Here the CDR3 DNA reads TGTGCCAGCCGAGCGGGGCCAGGGACGTCTGGTGGCTACACCTTC. This encodes CASRAGPGTSGGYTF.

This chain connects TRBV2 to TRBJ2-5, with D unclear. The germline gives CDR1 SNHLY, CDR2 FYNNEI. V lost 6 bases and J lost 9, with 17 bases in between. This CDR3 contains 13 residues. In nucleotides, the CDR3 is TGTGCCAGCAGCGACATTTCCAAGGCGCCCCAGTACTTC. Translation: CASSDISKAPQYF.

This clone was counted a single time. This sequence joins TRBV9 and TRBJ2-1; TRBD2 might be the D (6 bases). The CDR3 is 12 amino acids. Germline-derived CDR1 and CDR2 are SGDLS and YYNGEE. V lost 9 bases to trimming and J lost 4 bases, with 11 bases between them. CDR3 loop: CATGRGYNEQFF. The CDR3, as DNA: TGTGCCACCGGGAGAGGATACAATGAGCAGTTCTTC.

The chain links TRBV5-1 to TRBJ2-2; D possibly corresponds to TRBD2 (5 bases). Trimming shortened V by 4 bases and J by 2 bases, and 9 bases separated the two germline ends. Germline V gene data show CDR1 as SGHRS and CDR2 as YFSETQ. CDR3 length: 14 residues. The CDR3 reads CASSLRGNTGELFF. The CDR3 nucleotides read TGCGCCAGCAGCCTCCGGGGAAACACCGGGGAGCTGTTTTTT.

This chain uses TRBV4-2 with TRBJ2-3; TRBD1 matches 7 bases. The CDR3 loop spans 17 amino acids. V lost 4 bases to trimming and J lost 0 bases; unmatched junction nucleotides: 10. Germline CDR1 is LGHNA and CDR2 is YNFKEQ. For the CDR3, the DNA is TGTGCCAGCAGCCTTACAGGGGTGGCGGCTAGCACAGATACGCAGTATTTT. Amino acids: CASSLTGVAASTDTQYF.

The chain combines TRBV30 with TRBJ1-2; 9 bases line up with TRBD1. Germline-derived CDR1 and CDR2 are GTSNPN and SVGIG (reference sequence). This CDR3 spans 16 amino acids. The V segment lost 6 bases and the J segment 2 bases; nucleotides outside the gene matches: 13. The CDR3 region has the DNA TGTGCCTGCCTTAAACCCTGGACAGGGGAGAACTATGGCTACACCTTC. It translates to CACLKPWTGENYGYTF.

Comment on this clone: A much larger clone differs by one base, so this may be a read error. Other DNA sequences in this sample translate to the same CDR3. The J gene is TRBJ1-1, the V gene TRBV4-1; perhaps TRBD1 as D (5 bases). Germline V gene data show CDR1 as MGHRA and CDR2 as YSYEKL. This CDR3 contains 15 residues. The CDR3 spells CASSQVGGANTEAFF. The CDR3 coding sequence is TGCGCTAGCAGCCAAGTGGGAGGGGCCAACACTGAAGCTTTCTTT.

The chain is built from TRBV29-1 and TRBJ1-2, with a tentative D call TRBD1 (6 bases). Germline assignment: CDR1 SQVTM and CDR2 ANQGSEA. V gave up 6 bases and J gave up 8 bases, with 16 bases separating them. This CDR3 comprises 12 residues. CDR3 region: CSVFGGAPGYTF. The CDR3, as DNA: TGCAGCGTCTTCGGGGGGGCCCCGGGCTACACCTTC.

This chain links TRBV29-1 with TRBJ1-2, with TRBD1 matching 8 bases. With V trimmed by 6 bases and J by 6 bases, 12 bases remained unmatched. The CDR3 length is 14 residues. The germline gives CDR1 SQVTM, CDR2 ANQGSEA. This chain's CDR3 is CSVVTGEFIHGYTF. The CDR3 coding sequence is TGCAGCGTGGTGACAGGGGAGTTTATACATGGCTACACCTTC.

The rearrangement links TRBV6-6 to TRBJ2-5, with a tentative D call TRBD2 (5 bases). This CDR3 has 16 amino acids. Trimming cost V 2 bases and J 4 bases, with 17 bases left between them. The germline CDR1 and CDR2 sequences are MNHNY and SVGAGI (reference sequence). The CDR3 DNA reads as TGTGCCAGCAGTTACCTGTATTATGGGAGTGGAGAGACCCAGTACTTC. This encodes CASSYLYYGSGETQYF.

The gene calls are TRBV29-1 and TRBJ1-1, with D hard to call. The germline V gene has CDR1 SQVTM and CDR2 ANQGSEA. This CDR3 comprises 13 residues. The V end lost 3 bases, the J end lost 4 bases, and 12 bases lay between the germline ends. The chain's CDR3 is CSVEEGWGTEAFF. The CDR3 DNA is TGCAGCGTTGAGGAGGGCTGGGGCACTGAAGCTTTCTTT.

The V gene is TRBV12-5, the J gene TRBJ2-7; tentatively, D is TRBD2 (7 bases). Germline-derived CDR1 and CDR2 are LGHNT and FRNRAP. The CDR3 contains 16 residues. Deletions cut 1 base from V and 2 bases from J, with 15 bases between. The CDR3 DNA follows: TGTGCTAGTGGTTTGGCCCGAGGGGGGAGGGCCTACGAGCAGTACTTC. Translating it yields CASGLARGGRAYEQYF.

The DNA for the CDR3 is TGCGCCAGCAGCTTGGTAGCGGGGGGCGGCTATGGCTACACCTTC. Translation: CASSLVAGGGYGYTF. This sequence joins TRBV5-1 and TRBJ1-2; a weak D match, TRBD1 (6 bases). V was shortened by 0 bases and J by 4 bases, with 13 bases between the two germline ends. CDR1 is SGHRS, CDR2 YFSETQ, per germline. This CDR3 contains 15 residues.